This passage covers 7 T cell receptor beta chains from one sample sequenced in a study of cytomegalovirus exposure and HLA in healthy donors. PCR amplification relied on 60 Vbeta primers (plus 13 Jbeta primers). Using immunoSEQ multiplex PCR, the repertoire was profiled, and TCRdb retains in-frame clones only, with some absent. The data hold some 150,000 clones, with roughly 79% observed a single time. Material: PBMCs. Receptors were obtained from a male donor in good health and CMV-seronegative.

The chain has TRBV4-3 and TRBJ2-7; the D gene is possibly TRBD1 (6 bases). Trimming cost V 1 base and J 2 bases, with 9 bases left between them. CDR3 length: 14 residues. Germline V gene data show CDR1 as LGHNA and CDR2 as YSLEER. The CDR3 nucleotides are TGCGCCAGCAGCCAAGGGACAGCCGCCTACGAGCAGTACTTC. As protein: CASSQGTAAYEQYF.

This chain joins TRBV19 and TRBJ1-1, with D perhaps TRBD1 (5 bases). This CDR3 has 14 amino acids. Germline CDR1 is LNHDA and CDR2 is SQIVND (reference sequence). Trimming shortened V by 3 bases and J by 8 bases, and 16 bases separated the two germline ends. The CDR3 nucleotides read TGTGCCAGTAGTATTTATTTGGACAAACCCGAAGCTTTCTTT. As protein: CASSIYLDKPEAFF.

V gene TRBV25-1 combines with J gene TRBJ2-2; 8 bases agree with TRBD1. Looked up from germline, CDR1 is MGHDK and CDR2 is SYGVNS. V gave up 7 bases and J gave up 2 bases; unmatched junction bases: 3. The CDR3 length is 14 residues. The CDR3 bases are TGTGCCAGCATAGGACAGGGAAACACCGGGGAGCTGTTTTTT. This encodes CASIGQGNTGELFF.

This chain joins TRBV6-5 and TRBJ1-1; TRBD1 is a possible D gene (6 bases). The CDR3 runs to 15 residues. The germline V and J ends were trimmed by 0 bases and 4 bases, with 12 bases remaining between them. Germline-derived CDR1 and CDR2 are MNHEY and SVGAGI. The chain's CDR3 is CASSYSGGEGTEAFF. The CDR3 DNA is TGTGCCAGCAGTTACTCTGGGGGCGAAGGCACTGAAGCTTTCTTT.

The chain combines TRBV6-1 with TRBJ1-5; D ambiguous. The V and J ends lost 3 bases and 1 base respectively, with 10 bases between them. The V gene's germline CDR1 is MNHNS and CDR2 SASEGT. CDR3 length equals 15 residues. CDR3 sequence: CASSEGRRSNQPQHF. In DNA, the CDR3 is TGTGCCAGCAGTGAGGGCAGGAGGAGCAATCAGCCCCAGCATTTT.

This clone has only one observation. The chain employs TRBV7-9 and TRBJ2-1; TRBD2 agrees at 8 bases. V shed 2 bases and J 8 bases; nucleotides not matched to a gene: 11. The V gene's germline CDR1 is SEHNR and CDR2 FQNEAQ (reference sequence). There are 16 residues in the CDR3. The CDR3 DNA sequence: TGTGCCAGCAGCTTACCACCGGGACTAGTTCAGTATGAGCAGTTCTTC. Translating gives CASSLPPGLVQYEQFF.

V and J are TRBV11-1 and TRBJ1-2, with 7 bases identical to TRBD1. The V and J ends lost 5 bases and 3 bases, in that order; junction bases with no gene match: 15. CDR3 length: 17 amino acids. Germline CDR1 is SGHAT and CDR2 is FQDESV (reference sequence). CDR3 sequence (DNA): TGTGCCAGCAGCCCCTCCGGCAGGGGGAGTGGGGACTATGGCTACACCTTC. It is translated as CASSPSGRGSGDYGYTF.